The clone carrying this TCR beta chain was counted ten times or more. MiXCR, run by TCRdb on the 5' RACE reads, gives a single entry per CDR3 protein. The table lists around 30,000 distinct CDR3 sequences, 2% to 2.5% of them singletons. The data derive from a study of neurological immune-mediated disorders. This TCR was sampled from a woman aged 45-65 years with multiple sclerosis. Sequencing used PBMCs.

Here the CDR3 DNA reads TGTGCCAGCAGTTATGTGACTAGCGGCTCCTACGAGCAGTACTTC. Translating gives CASSYVTSGSYEQYF. The J gene is TRBJ2-7, the V gene TRBV6-5; 9 bases map to TRBD2. CDR3 length: 15 residues. Germline CDR1 and CDR2: MNHEY and SVGAGI. J was trimmed by 0 bases and V by 3 bases; bases with no gene match: 3.